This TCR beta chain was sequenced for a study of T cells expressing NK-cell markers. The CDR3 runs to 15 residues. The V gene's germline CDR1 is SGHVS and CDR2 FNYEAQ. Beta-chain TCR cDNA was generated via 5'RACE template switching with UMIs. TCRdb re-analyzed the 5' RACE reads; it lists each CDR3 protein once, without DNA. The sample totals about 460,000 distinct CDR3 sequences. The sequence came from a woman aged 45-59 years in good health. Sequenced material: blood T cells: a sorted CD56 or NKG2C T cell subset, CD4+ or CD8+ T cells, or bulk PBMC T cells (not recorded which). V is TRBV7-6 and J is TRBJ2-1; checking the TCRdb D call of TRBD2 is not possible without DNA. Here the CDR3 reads CASSLLASSRNEQFF.